The rows below give T cell receptor beta chains drawn from one sample of a study of T cell responses to AZD1222 COVID-19 vaccine. The table came from immunoSEQ multiplex PCR; TCRdb's copy has only in-frame clones and leaves some out. The sample holds approximately 140,000 clones; 80% to 95% are singletons and the top ten take less than 2%. The material sequenced was peripheral blood, taken 28 days after the second AZD1222 dose. Every receptor here comes from an adult who received the AZD1222 COVID-19 vaccine. Each CDR3 is given with its conserved first and last residue. The D gene is left open where the match is weak. Where a row states a size, it is once, few, many or the class of an expanded clone; other rows omit it.

cdr3_nt: TGTGCCAGCAGAGACAGCGGGACCGGGGAGACCCAGTACTTC; cdr3_aa: CASRDSGTGETQYF; d_call: TRBD2; j_call: TRBJ2-5; clone_size: -; v_call: TRBV7-8
cdr3_nt: TGTGCCAGCAAGGGGACAGAGAACACTGAAGCTTTCTTT; cdr3_aa: CASKGTENTEAFF; d_call: TRBD1; j_call: TRBJ1-1; clone_size: once; v_call: TRBV6-5
cdr3_nt: TGTGCCTGGAGTGTACCGGGACACATCACTAAAGCCAAAAACATTCAGTACTTC; cdr3_aa: CAWSVPGHITKAKNIQYF; d_call: -; j_call: TRBJ2-4; clone_size: -; v_call: TRBV30
cdr3_nt: TGTGCCAGCAGCCAACCACTCAAAAACATTCAGTACTTC; cdr3_aa: CASSQPLKNIQYF; d_call: -; j_call: TRBJ2-4; clone_size: -; v_call: TRBV3-1/TRBV3-2
cdr3_nt: TGCGCCAGCAGCCAAGGTCTCCCTTTTGGGGGGGCCCAAGAGACCCAGTACTTC; cdr3_aa: CASSQGLPFGGAQETQYF; d_call: -; j_call: TRBJ2-5; clone_size: -; v_call: TRBV4-1
cdr3_nt: TGTGCCACCAGCAGAGAGGGTGGGCCGAGTCAGCCCCAGCATTTT; cdr3_aa: CATSREGGPSQPQHF; d_call: -; j_call: TRBJ1-5; clone_size: -; v_call: TRBV15
cdr3_nt: TGTGCCAGCAGTTACATGGAGACCCAGTACTTC; cdr3_aa: CASSYMETQYF; d_call: -; j_call: TRBJ2-5; clone_size: few; v_call: TRBV6-5
cdr3_nt: TGTGCCAGCAGCTCCACGGGAGGGCCGGTAGATACGCAGTATTTT; cdr3_aa: CASSSTGGPVDTQYF; d_call: TRBD2; j_call: TRBJ2-3; clone_size: -; v_call: TRBV7-3
cdr3_nt: TGTGCCAGCAGCGTAGCCGGCGGCCTAGCGGGGCTGAATGAGCAGTTCTTC; cdr3_aa: CASSVAGGLAGLNEQFF; d_call: TRBD2; j_call: TRBJ2-1; clone_size: -; v_call: TRBV9
cdr3_nt: TGTGCCAGCAGCGTAGGTCTTTCGAGGGGAATGTTCACCGGGGAGCTGTTTTTT; cdr3_aa: CASSVGLSRGMFTGELFF; d_call: -; j_call: TRBJ2-2; clone_size: -; v_call: TRBV9
cdr3_nt: TGTGCCAGCAGCTTGGGAGGCAACCCAAGGGAAGAACTGTTTTTT; cdr3_aa: CASSLGGNPREELFF; d_call: -; j_call: TRBJ1-4; clone_size: few; v_call: TRBV11-2
cdr3_nt: TGTGCCTGCCAGGGGATGCATAACTATGGCTACACCTTC; cdr3_aa: CACQGMHNYGYTF; d_call: -; j_call: TRBJ1-2; clone_size: -; v_call: TRBV30
cdr3_nt: TGTGCCAGCAGCCCTCAAGGGACAGGCTTCCTGGGGGGCTACACCTTC; cdr3_aa: CASSPQGTGFLGGYTF; d_call: TRBD1; j_call: TRBJ1-2; clone_size: few; v_call: TRBV2
cdr3_nt: TGTGCCAGCAGCTTAGGCCAGGGGTTCACTGAAGCTTTCTTT; cdr3_aa: CASSLGQGFTEAFF; d_call: -; j_call: TRBJ1-1; clone_size: -; v_call: TRBV7-2
cdr3_nt: TGTGCCAGCAGTGAAATTTCCGGACTAGGGACCCAGTACTTC; cdr3_aa: CASSEISGLGTQYF; d_call: TRBD2; j_call: TRBJ2-5; clone_size: -; v_call: TRBV2
cdr3_nt: TGCAGCGCCCTAGGACAGGGGGGCAACTATGGCTACACCTTC; cdr3_aa: CSALGQGGNYGYTF; d_call: TRBD1; j_call: TRBJ1-2; clone_size: few; v_call: TRBV29-1
cdr3_nt: TGTGCCAGCAGTTTGTCAGGGGGCCGCTATGGCTACACCTTC; cdr3_aa: CASSLSGGRYGYTF; d_call: TRBD1; j_call: TRBJ1-2; clone_size: once; v_call: TRBV27
cdr3_nt: TGCAGCGTGCGGTACTTCAGCGGGACGGCCTACAATGAGCAGTTCTTC; cdr3_aa: CSVRYFSGTAYNEQFF; d_call: TRBD2; j_call: TRBJ2-1; clone_size: -; v_call: TRBV29-1
cdr3_nt: TGTGCCAGCAGCTTCGAGGGTAAAGGCTACACCTTC; cdr3_aa: CASSFEGKGYTF; d_call: -; j_call: TRBJ1-2; clone_size: once; v_call: TRBV7-3
cdr3_nt: TGCGCCAGCAGCTCGGGGGGGCCTAGCACAGATACGCAGTATTTT; cdr3_aa: CASSSGGPSTDTQYF; d_call: TRBD2; j_call: TRBJ2-3; clone_size: -; v_call: TRBV5-1
cdr3_nt: TGTGCCAGCTCCCCCCTAGCCGATACGCAGTATTTT; cdr3_aa: CASSPLADTQYF; d_call: -; j_call: TRBJ2-3; clone_size: -; v_call: TRBV25-1
cdr3_nt: TGTGCCAGCAGTTGGACAGGGGGGGATGAAAAACTGTTTTTT; cdr3_aa: CASSWTGGDEKLFF; d_call: TRBD1; j_call: TRBJ1-4; clone_size: -; v_call: TRBV6-5
cdr3_nt: TGTGCCAGCAGATCGCCGGGACTAGCGGGAGGGCGCGAAGAGACCCAGTACTTC; cdr3_aa: CASRSPGLAGGREETQYF; d_call: TRBD2; j_call: TRBJ2-5; clone_size: once; v_call: TRBV11-2
cdr3_nt: TGTGCCAGCAGTGTCCAGGGGGCTAATGAAAAACTGTTTTTT; cdr3_aa: CASSVQGANEKLFF; d_call: TRBD1; j_call: TRBJ1-4; clone_size: -; v_call: TRBV2
cdr3_nt: TGTGCCAGCTTGGGGGAAGGGATTAATGGCTACACCTTC; cdr3_aa: CASLGEGINGYTF; d_call: -; j_call: TRBJ1-2; clone_size: -; v_call: TRBV7-9
cdr3_nt: TGTGCCAGTACCCCGAGGAGGGCCTCTGAAGCTTTCTTT; cdr3_aa: CASTPRRASEAFF; d_call: -; j_call: TRBJ1-1; clone_size: -; v_call: TRBV19
cdr3_nt: TGTGCCAGTAGCCTGGATTTTCGGGGTGATTCACCCCTCCACTTT; cdr3_aa: CASSLDFRGDSPLHF; d_call: -; j_call: TRBJ1-6; clone_size: -; v_call: TRBV19
cdr3_nt: TGTGCCAGCACCCCCGTAGCGGGAGGCGCCACCGGGGAGCTGTTTTTT; cdr3_aa: CASTPVAGGATGELFF; d_call: TRBD2; j_call: TRBJ2-2; clone_size: few; v_call: TRBV11-2
cdr3_nt: TGTGCCAGCAGTGATGGGGCCTCCTACGAGCAGTACTTC; cdr3_aa: CASSDGASYEQYF; d_call: -; j_call: TRBJ2-7; clone_size: -; v_call: TRBV6-1
cdr3_nt: TGTGCCAGCAGTGAAAACAGGGGCCCAGGATATGGCTACACCTTC; cdr3_aa: CASSENRGPGYGYTF; d_call: TRBD1; j_call: TRBJ1-2; clone_size: -; v_call: TRBV6-1
cdr3_nt: TGTGCCAGTAGTCTGACGGACCGAGCCGGAGGGGAGCTGTTTTTT; cdr3_aa: CASSLTDRAGGELFF; d_call: -; j_call: TRBJ2-2; clone_size: -; v_call: TRBV19
cdr3_nt: TGCAGTGCTCCCTTCCAGAATGGCTACACCTTC; cdr3_aa: CSAPFQNGYTF; d_call: -; j_call: TRBJ1-2; clone_size: -; v_call: TRBV20-1
cdr3_nt: TGCAGCGTTGAGGAGGGACAGGGGGTCCGCGGAGCTTTCTTT; cdr3_aa: CSVEEGQGVRGAFF; d_call: TRBD1; j_call: TRBJ1-1; clone_size: -; v_call: TRBV29-1
cdr3_nt: TGTGCCATCAGTGGGGTCAGGGGAGACTATGGCTACACCTTC; cdr3_aa: CAISGVRGDYGYTF; d_call: -; j_call: TRBJ1-2; clone_size: once; v_call: TRBV10-3
cdr3_nt: TGTGCCAGTAGTATAGACAGGGCTGTCCCGCCCCAGCATTTT; cdr3_aa: CASSIDRAVPPQHF; d_call: -; j_call: TRBJ1-5; clone_size: -; v_call: TRBV19
cdr3_nt: TGTGCCAGCAGCTTAGGGGGGTCGATCTACGAGCAGTACTTC; cdr3_aa: CASSLGGSIYEQYF; d_call: -; j_call: TRBJ2-7; clone_size: -; v_call: TRBV11-2
cdr3_nt: TGTGCCAGTAGTACCCGACAGGGGGCTCGTTCACCCCTCCACTTT; cdr3_aa: CASSTRQGARSPLHF; d_call: TRBD1; j_call: TRBJ1-6; clone_size: -; v_call: TRBV19
cdr3_nt: TGTGCCAGCAGTAGACAAGGGTTGTCCTATAATTCACCCCTCCACTTT; cdr3_aa: CASSRQGLSYNSPLHF; d_call: -; j_call: TRBJ1-6; clone_size: -; v_call: TRBV27
cdr3_nt: TGTGCCAGCAGCTTCGGACAGGGGGAGGGTGGCTACACCTTC; cdr3_aa: CASSFGQGEGGYTF; d_call: TRBD1; j_call: TRBJ1-2; clone_size: -; v_call: TRBV5-6
cdr3_nt: TGTGCCAGCAGTTTGGACAGCTCGGGGGTGGACCAAGAGACCCAGTACTTC; cdr3_aa: CASSLDSSGVDQETQYF; d_call: -; j_call: TRBJ2-5; clone_size: -; v_call: TRBV6-2/TRBV6-3
cdr3_nt: TGTGCCAGTAGAATCGGTTCGAGGGGGCAGGAAGGCCCCGGGGGACCCCTCCACTTT; cdr3_aa: CASRIGSRGQEGPGGPLHF; d_call: TRBD1; j_call: TRBJ1-6; clone_size: -; v_call: TRBV19
cdr3_nt: TGTGCCAGCAGGGGGGGGAACACTGAAGCTTTCTTT; cdr3_aa: CASRGGNTEAFF; d_call: -; j_call: TRBJ1-1; clone_size: few; v_call: TRBV6-5